The 24 T cell receptor beta chains in this list originate from one sample, sequenced in a study of blood T cell repertoires in COVID-19 (TCRdb year 2020). Libraries were constructed by the immunoSEQ multiplex PCR assay. In its TCRdb copy, this immuneACCESS table keeps in-frame sequences only and misses some clones. Where compared with another copy, unresolved V genes explain less than half of these, and the others have no known cause. The sample data list approximately 140,000 clones, and about 90% of these were observed just once. Together, the top ten hold roughly 4% of the sample. The sample taken for sequencing was peripheral blood. Receptors were obtained from a woman aged 55-69 years with active or convalescent COVID-19.

This chain uses TRBV7-2 with TRBJ2-1; no clear D gene. Trimming left V 4 bases short and J 5 bases short, with 18 bases between. Germline assignment: CDR1 SGHTA and CDR2 FQGNSA. The CDR3 length is 16 residues. This CDR3 reads CASSSLDMGSHNEQFF. Written as DNA, the CDR3 is TGTGCCAGCAGCTCCCTCGACATGGGCAGCCACAATGAGCAGTTCTTC.

J is TRBJ2-7 and V is TRBV21-1; the table's TRBD2 call for D was not verified on the DNA. TRBV21-1 is designated a pseudogene. The CDR3 is made up of 14 amino acids. The CDR3 sequence is CASSASGENYEQYF. The CDR3 nucleotides are TGTGCCAGCAGCGCGTCGGGGGAAAACTACGAGCAGTACTTC.

The V and J genes are TRBV9 and TRBJ2-3; 8 nucleotides match TRBD2. Germline loops: CDR1 SGDLS, CDR2 YYNGEE. There are 16 residues in the CDR3. Trimming cost V 2 bases and J 0 bases; bases outside gene matches: 5. The CDR3 nucleotides are TGTGCCAGCAGCGTGGTAGCGGGGAGAAGCACAGATACGCAGTATTTT. Its translation: CASSVVAGRSTDTQYF. Complete variable domain (other parts from reference TRBV9 and TRBJ2-3): DSGVTQTPKHLITATGQRVTLRCSPRSGDLSVYWYQQSLDQGLQFLIQYYNGEERAKGNILERFSAQQFPDLHSELNLSSLELGDSALYFCASSVVAGRSTDTQYFGPGTRLTVL.

The gene calls are TRBV11-1 and TRBJ2-7; weak D call: TRBD2 (5 bases). In germline, CDR1 is SGHAT, CDR2 FQDESV (reference sequence). This CDR3 is built from 14 residues. Trimming took 5 bases from V and 3 from J, leaving 14 bases between them. The CDR3 region is CASSPGLANYEQYF. CDR3 nucleotides: TGTGCCAGCAGCCCCGGCCTAGCCAACTACGAGCAGTACTTC.

J is TRBJ1-2 and V is TRBV25-1; D possibly corresponds to TRBD1 (5 bases). The V gene's germline CDR1 is MGHDK and CDR2 SYGVNS. V was cut by 10 bases and J by 6 bases, with 12 bases left in between. This CDR3 is 11 amino acids long. CDR3 in DNA: TGTGCCACCTCGCCAGGGCATGGCTACACCTTC. Protein: CATSPGHGYTF.

The chain joins TRBV5-4 to TRBJ1-6; 7 positions agree with TRBD1. The CDR3 totals 15 residues. Losses at the gene ends were 4 bases for V and 7 bases for J; bases not matched to a gene: 8. Germline-derived CDR1 and CDR2 are SGHNT and YYREEE (reference sequence). CDR3 residues: CASSPDLQGNSPLHF. The CDR3 nucleotides read TGTGCCAGCAGCCCGGATCTACAGGGGAATTCACCCCTCCACTTT.

The V gene is TRBV2, the J gene TRBJ2-5; TRBD1 aligns across 8 bases. Germline V lookup: CDR1 SNHLY, CDR2 FYNNEI. The V and J ends lost 0 bases and 3 bases, in that order; junction bases with no gene match: 3. The CDR3 covers 15 residues. CDR3 nucleotides: TGTGCCAGCAGTGAAGCTCCGGGACAGGAAGAGACCCAGTACTTC. Translating it yields CASSEAPGQEETQYF.

J is TRBJ2-7 and V is TRBV5-4, with D maybe TRBD1 (6 bases). With 0 bases removed from V and 3 bases from J, the gap between germline ends came to 10 bases. Per the germline V gene, CDR1 is SGHNT and CDR2 is YYREEE (reference sequence). The CDR3 is made up of 14 amino acids. CDR3: CASSLAQGNYEQYF. Written as DNA, the CDR3 is TGTGCCAGCAGCTTGGCCCAGGGGAACTACGAGCAGTACTTC.

The chain recombines TRBV6-5 with TRBJ1-1; D may be TRBD1 (5 bases). Deletions cut 4 bases from V and 10 bases from J, with 13 bases between. The V gene's germline CDR1 is MNHEY and CDR2 SVGAGI. The CDR3 extends over 12 amino acids. This CDR3 is CASSSGGERAFF. The CDR3 region has the DNA TGTGCCAGCAGTTCAGGAGGGGAAAGAGCTTTCTTT.

The chain joins TRBV5-4 to TRBJ2-7; 7 bases fit TRBD2. The V gene's germline CDR1 is SGHNT and CDR2 YYREEE (reference sequence). This CDR3 has 16 residues. V lost 7 bases, J lost 1 base, and 14 bases stayed unmatched. The CDR3 spells CASGRDGRPPSYEQYF. CDR3 nucleotides: TGTGCCAGCGGCCGGGACGGGAGGCCCCCTTCCTACGAGCAGTACTTC.

The J gene is TRBJ1-5, the V gene TRBV30, with TRBD1 matching 7 bases. This CDR3 is 15 amino acids long. The trim removed 1 base at V and 3 bases at J, leaving 6 bases unmatched. Germline V lookup: CDR1 GTSNPN, CDR2 SVGIG (reference sequence). CDR3: CAWSDTGVNNQPQHF. For the CDR3, the DNA is TGTGCCTGGAGTGATACAGGGGTGAACAATCAGCCCCAGCATTTT. The variable domain in full, completed from reference TRBV30 and TRBJ1-5, reads SQTIHQWPATLVQPVGSPLSLECTVEGTSNPNLYWYRQAAGRGLQLLFYSVGIGQISSEVPQNLSASRPQDRQFILSSKKLLLSDSGFYLCAWSDTGVNNQPQHFGDGTRLSIL.

The J gene is TRBJ2-2, the V gene TRBV29-1, with 7 bases identical to TRBD2. The CDR3 length is 16 residues. V shed 6 bases and J 3 bases; nucleotides not matched to a gene: 13. The germline CDR1 and CDR2 sequences are SQVTM and ANQGSEA. CDR3 bases: TGCAGCGTCGCCGGGAGGTTGGGGGGGGACACCGGGGAGCTGTTTTTT. Its translation is CSVAGRLGGDTGELFF.

The chain employs TRBV13 and TRBJ2-6, with a weak D call TRBD1 (7 bases). The CDR3 has 16 amino acids. Deletions cut 5 bases from V and 3 bases from J, with 14 bases between. Per germline, CDR1 PRHDT and CDR2 FYEKMQ (reference sequence). The CDR3 sequence is CASSTGGGFGANVLTF. In nucleotides, the CDR3 is TGTGCCAGCAGCACTGGAGGGGGCTTTGGGGCCAACGTCCTGACTTTC. The variable domain in full, completed from reference TRBV13 and TRBJ2-6, reads AAGVIQSPRHLIKEKRETATLKCYPIPRHDTVYWYQQGPGQDPQFLISFYEKMQSDKGSIPDRFSAQQFSDYHSELNMSSLELGDSALYFCASSTGGGFGANVLTFGAGSRLTVL.

V usage is TRBV7-2 and J usage is TRBJ1-5; unclear D gene. CDR1 is SGHTA, CDR2 FQGNSA, per germline. The V and J ends lost 3 bases and 5 bases respectively, with 8 bases between them. This CDR3 is built from 13 residues. The CDR3 nucleotides are TGTGCCAGCAGCTTTTCAGGCGATCAGCCCCAGCATTTT. Translating gives CASSFSGDQPQHF.

The rearrangement uses TRBV6-5 and TRBJ2-1, with 7 bases aligning to TRBD1. This CDR3 contains 14 residues. Germline CDR1 reads MNHEY; CDR2 reads SVGAGI. J lost 12 bases, V lost 0 bases, and 8 bases had no gene match. CDR3 region: CASSYSTDDRVQFF. For the CDR3, the DNA is TGTGCCAGCAGTTACTCGACGGATGACAGGGTGCAGTTCTTC.

This clone was observed a handful of times. The chain is built from TRBV6-1 and TRBJ1-1; D unresolved. The V end lost 5 bases, the J end lost 4 bases, and 14 bases lay between the germline ends. The CDR3 is 14 residues long. Germline V gives CDR1 MNHNS, CDR2 SASEGT. CDR3 protein: CASSLRGLGTEAFF. In DNA form, the CDR3 reads TGTGCCAGCAGTCTTCGCGGCCTCGGCACTGAAGCTTTCTTT.

This chain links TRBV12-3 or TRBV12-4 with TRBJ1-1, with D tentatively TRBD1 (6 bases). This CDR3 is built from 13 residues. The ends were cut back, 5 bases at V and 6 bases at J, with 13 bases in the middle. The CDR3 region has the DNA TGTGCCAGCAGTGTAACTGGGGGCCCTGAAGCTTTCTTT. Encoded protein: CASSVTGGPEAFF.

The chain couples TRBV15 to TRBJ1-1, with D perhaps matching TRBD1 (6 bases). The CDR3 has 14 residues. The V and J ends lost 7 bases and 7 bases respectively, with 19 bases between them. In germline, CDR1 is LNHNV, CDR2 YYDKDF (reference sequence). CDR3 sequence (DNA): TGTGCCACCAAAACAGGGTTGGAGCGCGGTGAAGCTTTCTTT. It translates to CATKTGLERGEAFF.

This clone was seen only once. The chain is built from TRBV3-1 (or the pseudogene TRBV3-2) and TRBJ2-2; TRBD2 matches at 15 bases. Germline trimming cut 4 bases from V and 0 bases from J; bases unmatched to any gene: 6. CDR3 length equals 19 residues. Germline V gene lookup returns CDR1 LGHDT and CDR2 YNNKEL (reference sequence). For the CDR3, the DNA is TGTGCCAGCAGCCGGCTGGGACTAGCGGGGGGAACGAACACCGGGGAGCTGTTTTTT. This encodes CASSRLGLAGGTNTGELFF.

The chain couples TRBV7-2 to TRBJ2-7, with 10 bases identical to TRBD1. The V gene end was trimmed by 5 bases and the J gene end by 1 base; junction bases not matched to a gene: 5. From germline, CDR1 is SGHTA and CDR2 FQGNSA. This CDR3 is built from 15 residues. The CDR3 coding sequence is TGTGCCAGCAGCAAGGGACAGGGGCTTTCCTACGAGCAGTACTTC. The encoded protein is CASSKGQGLSYEQYF.

In this sample, this clone turned up a few times. The chain is built from TRBV7-8 and TRBJ2-2, with 10 bases fitting TRBD1. Germline CDR1 is SGHVS and CDR2 is FQNEAQ. Unmatched junction bases numbered 7, after V lost 8 bases and J lost 4 bases. The length of the CDR3 is 15 residues. CDR3 nucleotides: TGTGCCAGCTTCACCGGGACAGGGGCCACCGGGGAGCTGTTTTTT. Its protein product is CASFTGTGATGELFF.

The chain links TRBV3-1 (or the pseudogene TRBV3-2) to TRBJ1-3; tentatively, D is TRBD1 (5 bases). The CDR3 runs 16 residues. The V end was cut by 0 bases, the J end by 0 bases, with 9 bases between. The germline V gene has CDR1 LGHDT and CDR2 YNNKEL (reference sequence). CDR3 bases: TGTGCCAGCAGCCAAGATTCGACAGCCTCTGGAAACACCATATATTTT. Residues: CASSQDSTASGNTIYF.

The chain recombines TRBV12-3 or TRBV12-4 with TRBJ1-6; D might be TRBD1 (5 bases). CDR3 length equals 13 residues. Trimming shortened V by 8 bases and J by 8 bases, and 13 bases separated the two germline ends. This CDR3 reads CASSLDIYSPLHF. For the CDR3, the DNA is TGTGCCAGCTCATTGGACATCTATTCACCCCTCCACTTT.

The chain recombines TRBV29-1 with TRBJ2-1, with D perhaps TRBD1 (5 bases). Trimming removed 2 bases from V and 13 bases from J, with 12 bases in between. Germline V lookup: CDR1 SQVTM, CDR2 ANQGSEA. This CDR3 is built from 11 residues. The CDR3 loop is CSVERRVCQFF. The CDR3 DNA reads TGCAGCGTTGAACGCAGGGTATGTCAGTTCTTC.